This T cell receptor beta chain was recovered during a study of T cells in Graves' hyperthyroidism and ophthalmopathy. Study details: Peripheral blood was drawn at first diagnosis, prior to all treatment. Study-wide findings and caveats: Most clonotypes expanded in the thyroid (above 0.001) were also present in blood.

Newly diagnosed hyperthyroidism patients aged 18 to 65 years had disease lasting under 2 months. Around 10 ml fresh peripheral blood yielded the PBMCs. Template material for amplifying TCR beta CDR3 regions consisted of RNA transcripts. When the TCR CDR3 underwent first-round RT-PCR, the HTBI primer set was used. TCRdb analysed the multiplex PCR reads with MiXCR anew, one entry per CDR3 protein. The sample records hundreds of thousands of distinct CDR3 sequences, around 39% being singletons. CDR3 length: 15 residues. Germline CDR1 DFQATT, CDR2 SNEGSKA (reference sequence). Trimming cost V 4 bases and J 5 bases; bases outside gene matches: 12. This clonotype was seen only a few times. Its antigen is not identified.

The chain carries TRBV20-1 and TRBJ2-5, with 8 bases fitting TRBD2. The receptor's source is a man in his late teens or twenties with Graves' hyperthyroidism. Sequencing input: blood. The CDR3: CSATPSAGDRETQYF. The CDR3 nucleotides are TGCAGTGCTACCCCCTCAGCGGGAGACCGGGAGACCCAGTACTTC.